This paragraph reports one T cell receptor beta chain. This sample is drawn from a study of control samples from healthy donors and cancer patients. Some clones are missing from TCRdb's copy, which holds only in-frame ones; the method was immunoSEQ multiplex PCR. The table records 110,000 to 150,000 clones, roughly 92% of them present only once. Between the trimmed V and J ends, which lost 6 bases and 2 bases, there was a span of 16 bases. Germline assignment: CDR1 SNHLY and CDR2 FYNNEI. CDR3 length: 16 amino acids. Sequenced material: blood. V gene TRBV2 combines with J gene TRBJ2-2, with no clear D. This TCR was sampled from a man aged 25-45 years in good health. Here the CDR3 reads CASSRDLGVNTGELFF. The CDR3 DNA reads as TGTGCCAGCAGCCGCGACTTGGGCGTAAACACCGGGGAGCTGTTTTTT.